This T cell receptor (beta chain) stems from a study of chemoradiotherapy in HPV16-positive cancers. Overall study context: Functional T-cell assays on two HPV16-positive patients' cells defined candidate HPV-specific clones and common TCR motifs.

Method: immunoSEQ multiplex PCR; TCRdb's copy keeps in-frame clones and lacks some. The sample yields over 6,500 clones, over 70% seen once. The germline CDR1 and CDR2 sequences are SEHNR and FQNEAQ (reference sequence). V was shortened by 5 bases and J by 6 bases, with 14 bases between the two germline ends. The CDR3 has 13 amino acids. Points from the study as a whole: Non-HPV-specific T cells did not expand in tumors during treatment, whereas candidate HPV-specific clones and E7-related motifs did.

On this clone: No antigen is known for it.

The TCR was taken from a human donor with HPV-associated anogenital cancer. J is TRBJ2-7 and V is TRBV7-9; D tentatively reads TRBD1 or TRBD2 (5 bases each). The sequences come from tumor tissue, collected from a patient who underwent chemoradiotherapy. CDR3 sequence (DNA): TGTGCCAGCAGCACCCCCGGGGACCGCGAGCAGTACTTC. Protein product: CASSTPGDREQYF.